Below, 27 T cell receptor beta chains from the same sample are listed, as sequenced in a study of metastatic and nonmetastatic thyroid tumors. From the PCR reads, TCRdb re-called clones with MiXCR. The profile shows fewer than 35,000 clones, approximately 20% of them singletons. Among the patients, none had received any treatment before thyroid surgery. The sample was blood. The receptors were sampled from a female donor with papillary thyroid cancer or a benign thyroid nodule (not recorded which). Some clones in this sample may be carry-over from other donors' samples.

Relative to its sample, this clone is medium-sized. V and J are TRBV5-5 and TRBJ2-7, with 12 positions matching TRBD2. This CDR3 is 16 amino acids long. Germline V lookup: CDR1 SGHKS, CDR2 YYEKEE (reference sequence). The J segment lost 1 base and the V segment lost 0 bases, leaving 2 bases of the junction unmatched. CDR3 nucleotides: TGTGCCAGCAGCTTGGCCGGACTAGCGGGGTCCTACGAGCAGTACTTC. Translated, it gives CASSLAGLAGSYEQYF.

Sample share makes this clone medium-sized. The rearrangement joins TRBV24-1 to TRBJ2-3; TRBD2 agrees at 8 bases. The length of the CDR3 is 13 residues. Losses at the gene ends were 9 bases for V and 3 bases for J; bases not matched to a gene: 4. The germline CDR1 and CDR2 sequences are KGHDR and SFDVKD. CDR3 sequence: CATARGGTDTQYF. Written as DNA, the CDR3 is TGTGCCACCGCCCGGGGGGGGACAGATACGCAGTATTTT.

The rearrangement uses TRBV5-4 and TRBJ2-7; D ambiguous. Trimming shortened V by 6 bases and J by 6 bases, and 16 bases separated the two germline ends. Germline assignment: CDR1 SGHNT and CDR2 YYREEE (reference sequence). CDR3 length equals 13 residues. DNA for the CDR3: TGTGCCAGCACCCTCCAAGGGATCGCCGAGCAGTACTTC. Translation: CASTLQGIAEQYF.

This clone was counted many times. The chain combines TRBV20-1 with TRBJ1-4; 9 positions match TRBD1. CDR1 and CDR2 from the germline V gene are DFQATT and SNEGSKA (reference sequence). The V gene end was trimmed by 2 bases and the J gene end by 5 bases; junction bases not matched to a gene: 6. CDR3 size: 15 residues. This CDR3 is CSARQTGGENEKLFF. For the CDR3, the DNA is TGCAGTGCTAGACAGACAGGGGGAGAAAATGAAAAACTGTTTTTT.

The CDR3, as DNA: TGCGCCAGCAGCTCGGGACAGACCCACCCCTGGGAGCTGTTTTTT. Residues: CASSSGQTHPWELFF. V gene TRBV5-1 combines with J gene TRBJ2-2; 7 positions agree with TRBD1. Germline CDR1 and CDR2: SGHRS and YFSETQ. V trimming: 3 bases; J trimming: 9 bases; junction bases outside the gene matches: 11. This CDR3 has 15 residues.

Judged by abundance, this clone is medium-sized. V gene TRBV19 combines with J gene TRBJ1-3; D is ambiguous. Germline V gives CDR1 LNHDA, CDR2 SQIVND (reference sequence). The V end lost 8 bases, the J end lost 1 base, and 12 bases lay between the germline ends. This CDR3 contains 14 residues. The CDR3 protein is CASEGWASGNTIYF. The CDR3, as DNA: TGTGCCAGTGAAGGATGGGCGTCTGGAAACACCATATATTTT.

There are a few counts of this clone. The chain joins TRBV11-2 to TRBJ1-2; D is uncertain. There are 15 residues in the CDR3. The germline V gene has CDR1 SGHAT and CDR2 FQNNGV. V was shortened by 4 bases and J by 5 bases, with 17 bases between the two germline ends. CDR3 region: CASSSPRKYSYGYTF. The CDR3 DNA reads TGTGCCAGCAGCTCGCCCCGGAAATATAGTTATGGCTACACCTTC.

This clone showed up many times. V is TRBV10-3 and J is TRBJ2-2; TRBD2 might be the D (6 bases). Germline V CDR1 and CDR2: ENHRY, SYGVKD. Trimming shortened V by 2 bases and J by 6 bases, and 10 bases separated the two germline ends. This CDR3 contains 14 residues. DNA for the CDR3: TGTGCCATCAGTGAGGTTGGAGGGTCCGGGGAGCTGTTTTTT. Its protein product is CAISEVGGSGELFF.

This clone has a count of ten or more. The genes are TRBV7-9 and TRBJ1-2; D not certain. Germline V gene sequence: CDR1 SEHNR, CDR2 FQNEAQ (reference sequence). The CDR3 is 13 amino acids. V was cut by 5 bases and J by 5 bases, with 12 bases left in between. Here the CDR3 reads CASSPSGFYGYTF. CDR3 nucleotides: TGTGCCAGCAGCCCCTCTGGGTTTTATGGCTACACCTTC.

This clone was detected ten times or more. This chain joins TRBV5-1 and TRBJ1-6; D call uncertain. The germline V gene has CDR1 SGHRS and CDR2 YFSETQ. Trimming took off 3 bases at V and 9 bases at J, with 22 bases between the two ends. The CDR3 spans 17 residues. CDR3 protein: CASSSDGMLRLGSPLHF. The CDR3 DNA reads as TGCGCCAGCAGCTCGGACGGCATGCTTAGGCTAGGTTCACCCCTCCACTTT. Full variable domain (missing parts from reference TRBV5-1 and TRBJ1-6): KAGVTQTPRYLIKTRGQQVTLSCSPISGHRSVSWYQQTPGQGLQFLFEYFSETQRNKGNFPGRFSGRQFSNSRSEMNVSTLELGDSALYLCASSSDGMLRLGSPLHFGNGTRLTVT.

This chain uses TRBV6-1 with TRBJ2-7; D possibly corresponds to TRBD2 (7 bases). The germline gives CDR1 MNHNS, CDR2 SASEGT. This CDR3 contains 15 residues. Trimming shortened V by 0 bases and J by 0 bases, and 9 bases separated the two germline ends. CDR3 DNA: TGTGCCAGCAGTGAAGCCGCGGGGGCCTCCTACGAGCAGTACTTC. It yields the protein CASSEAAGASYEQYF.

In this sample, this clone turned up once. V is TRBV3-1 and J is TRBJ2-1; perhaps TRBD2 as D (5 bases). Germline loops: CDR1 LGHDT, CDR2 YNNKEL (reference sequence). CDR3 length equals 17 residues. The V gene lost 0 bases and the J gene lost 6 bases, with 18 bases spanning the gap. CDR3 nucleotides: TGTGCCAGCAGCCAAGAAAGTCGAAGCGATGGGAGCAATGAGCAGTTCTTC. Its protein is CASSQESRSDGSNEQFF.

At least ten counts were recorded for this clone. The J gene is TRBJ1-4, the V gene TRBV30, with D uncertain. The CDR3 contains 14 residues. V dropped 2 bases and J dropped 7 bases, with 14 bases sitting between them. Germline CDR1 reads GTSNPN; CDR2 reads SVGIG (reference sequence). The CDR3 nucleotides read TGTGCCTGGAGTAACATCAGGACCTTTGAAAAACTGTTTTTT. Its protein product is CAWSNIRTFEKLFF.

The table lists this clone with many counts. The J gene is TRBJ2-1, the V gene TRBV6-1, with D possibly being TRBD2 (6 bases). The CDR3 has 16 residues. Trimming stripped 6 bases from V and 2 bases from J, with 17 bases between. CDR1 is MNHNS and CDR2 is SASEGT in the germline V gene. The DNA of the CDR3 is TGTGCCAGCAGGCCTCGGGAGACAGTTGCCTACAATGAGCAGTTCTTC. It specifies CASRPRETVAYNEQFF.

Comment on this clone: Sequence at one end of the junction differs from germline and may be a read error. The V gene is TRBV20-1, the J gene TRBJ2-7; D is possibly TRBD2 (5 bases). CDR1 and CDR2 from the germline V gene are DFQATT and SNEGSKA (reference sequence). CDR3 length: 13 residues. The CDR3 DNA reads TGCAGTGCTAGGGGAGACACCGATCACGAGAAGTACTTC. It codes for CSARGDTDHEKYF.

V gene TRBV4-1 combines with J gene TRBJ2-1; TRBD2 is a possible D gene (6 bases). V was shortened by 2 bases and J by 9 bases, with 32 bases between the two germline ends. The CDR3 is 20 amino acids. Germline V lookup: CDR1 MGHRA, CDR2 YSYEKL. The DNA for the CDR3 is TGCGCCAGCAGCCAACCACCGATTTACCGGGACGGAAGGCGGCGGGGTGAGCAGTTCTTC. This gives the protein CASSQPPIYRDGRRRGEQFF.

This clone was detected many times. This chain uses TRBV12-3 or TRBV12-4 with TRBJ2-2; 9 nucleotides agree with TRBD2. This CDR3 has 15 residues. V trimming: 4 bases; J trimming: 7 bases; junction bases outside the gene matches: 7. The CDR3 DNA reads as TGTGCCAGCAGTTCAAGCGGGGGGCGGGGCGGGGAGCTGTTTTTT. Protein product: CASSSSGGRGGELFF.

This clone was counted at least ten times. J is TRBJ1-5 and V is TRBV6-4; 10 bases fit TRBD1. Per germline, CDR1 MRHNA and CDR2 SNTAGT. With 2 bases clipped from V and 2 bases from J, the junction kept 15 bases outside the gene matches. CDR3 length: 20 residues. The chain's CDR3 is CASSDPLRQGAIWRNQPQHF. CDR3 nucleotide sequence: TGTGCCAGCAGTGACCCCCTCAGACAGGGGGCGATTTGGCGCAATCAGCCCCAGCATTTT.

This clone was picked up a small number of times. This chain links TRBV6-2 or TRBV6-3 with TRBJ2-1; D is unclear. V lost 2 bases, J lost 8 bases, and 13 bases lay in between. Germline CDR1 MNHEY, CDR2 SVGEGT. The CDR3 extends over 14 amino acids. CDR3 loop: CASSYPVRVYEQFF. In DNA, the CDR3 is TGTGCCAGCAGTTACCCTGTTAGGGTATATGAGCAGTTCTTC.

A note on this clone: The conserved phenylalanine or tryptophan is not found at the CDR3 terminus, so this likely reflects a read error. The chain uses TRBV25-1 and TRBJ1-3, with TRBD1 as a possible D gene (6 bases). Trimming pared 5 bases from V and 4 bases from J, leaving 12 bases between. CDR3 size: 14 residues. Germline assignment: CDR1 MGHDK and CDR2 SYGVNS. The CDR3 DNA reads as TGTGCCAGCAGTCGTCCAGGGGAAGGAAACACCATATATTCT. It translates to CASSRPGEGNTIYS.

A few counts support this clone. Relative to the germline gene, one junction end is altered; a read error may explain this. This chain connects TRBV28 to TRBJ2-7, with D unresolved. The germline CDR1 and CDR2 sequences are MDHEN and SYDVKM. CDR3 size: 11 residues. The CDR3 reads CASSPAYEHYF. In DNA, the CDR3 is TGTGCCAGCAGTCCAGCATACGAGCATTACTTC. The full variable domain, with the rest looked up from reference TRBV28 and TRBJ2-7, is DVKVTQSSRYLVKRTGEKVFLECVQDMDHENMFWYRQDPGLGLRLIYFSYDVKMKEKGDIPEGYSVSREKKERFSLILESASTNQTSMYLCASSPAYEHYFGPGTRLTVT.

This clone was counted ten times or more. The rearrangement links TRBV7-2 to TRBJ2-1; 9 nucleotides match TRBD1. The V and J ends lost 10 bases and 3 bases, in that order; junction bases with no gene match: 16. There are 17 residues in the CDR3. Looked up from germline, CDR1 is SGHTA and CDR2 is FQGNSA. The CDR3 spells CANTASGTGIIYNEQFF. DNA of the CDR3: TGTGCCAACACAGCTTCAGGGACAGGGATAATCTACAATGAGCAGTTCTTC.

This clone was recorded at least ten times. The chain has TRBV20-1 and TRBJ2-1, with TRBD1 matching over 7 bases. Trimming removed 0 bases from V and 8 bases from J; junction bases left unmatched: 16. Germline CDR1 and CDR2: DFQATT and SNEGSKA (reference sequence). The CDR3 runs 17 residues. This CDR3 is CSARDFFTSRGSDEQFF. The CDR3 DNA follows: TGCAGTGCTAGAGATTTTTTCACCAGCAGGGGGTCTGATGAGCAGTTCTTC.

On this clone itself: A read error may be the cause here, since a much bigger clone is one base away. V usage is TRBV7-7 and J usage is TRBJ2-2; no clear D gene. The germline gives CDR1 SSHAT, CDR2 FNYEAQ (reference sequence). The CDR3 has 13 residues. CDR3 residues: CASSLANTVELFF. Written as DNA, the CDR3 is TGTGCTAGCAGCTTAGCTAACACCGTGGAGCTGTTTTTT.

The rearrangement links TRBV18 to TRBJ1-2; TRBD1 is a possible D gene (6 bases). CDR1 and CDR2 from the germline V gene are KGHSH and LQKENI. The CDR3 runs 15 residues. V shed 6 bases and J shed 3 bases, with 17 bases lying between them. CDR3 nucleotides: TGTGCCAGCTCGCCGGACAGAGGGACTGACTATGGCTACACCTTC. Translation: CASSPDRGTDYGYTF.

This clone has ten or more counts. The gene calls are TRBV7-3 and TRBJ1-1; D may be TRBD1 (5 bases). CDR1 is SGHTA, CDR2 FQGTGA, per germline. Trimming removed 5 bases at V and 4 bases at J, with 14 bases between. The CDR3 covers 14 residues. The CDR3 bases are TGTGCCAGCAGCCCCCTCCATGGGGCCACTGAAGCTTTCTTT. Translated: CASSPLHGATEAFF.

This clone was detected many times. This rearrangement joins TRBV7-8 to TRBJ1-5, with TRBD1 identical over 8 bases. Trimming cost V 4 bases and J 0 bases; bases outside gene matches: 8. The length of the CDR3 is 17 residues. Germline V lookup: CDR1 SGHVS, CDR2 FQNEAQ. The CDR3 protein is CASSSSQGADSNQPQHF. The CDR3 nucleotides read TGTGCCAGCAGCTCCTCCCAGGGGGCGGATAGCAATCAGCCCCAGCATTTT.